The rows below give T cell receptor beta chains drawn from one sample of a study of patients and donors after allogeneic stem cell transplantation. TCRdb re-analysed the RT-PCR reads in MiXCR, keeping a single row per CDR3 protein. The sample lists approximately 200,000 distinct CDR3 sequences, around 41% occurring once. The specimen sequenced was blood, either unsorted or a sorted T cell fraction (not recorded which). These receptors were collected from a human donor who was either an allogeneic HSCT recipient or a stem cell or donor lymphocyte infusion donor (not recorded which). It is not recorded whose cells these are; they may come from a transplant donor. The CDR3 runs from the conserved cysteine through the conserved F or W. The order of the fields is D gene, J gene, clone size, V gene, CDR3 DNA, CDR3 protein. D genes are given only for firm matches. Not every row has a clone size; where given, it reads once, few, many or a size class.

>-|TRBJ1-1|-|TRBV12-3/TRBV12-4
TGTGCCAGCAGTCCGCCTGGTAATGAAGCTTTCTTT
CASSPPGNEAFF
>TRBD2|TRBJ2-3|-|TRBV20-1
TGCAGTGCTAGATATGTTAGGACTAGCGCGGCAGATACGCAGTATTTT
CSARYVRTSAADTQYF
>-|TRBJ1-2|once|TRBV5-1
TGCGCCAGCAGCTTGGAGGGCGGCTTCGGGAATGGCTACACCTTC
CASSLEGGFGNGYTF
>TRBD1|TRBJ1-1|-|TRBV20-1
TGCAGTGGGCCGAGACAGGGTTGGACTGAAGCTTTCTTT
CSGPRQGWTEAFF
>-|TRBJ2-2|once|TRBV20-1
TGCAGTGCTGCGAGGACCAAAGGGCACGGGGAGCTGTTTTTT
CSAARTKGHGELFF
>TRBD2|TRBJ2-1|-|TRBV2
TGTGCCAGCAGTGAAGCGCGGGACTACTACAATGAGCAGTTCTTC
CASSEARDYYNEQFF
>-|TRBJ1-6|few|TRBV12-3/TRBV12-4
TGTGCCAGCAGTTTAAAATCCCAGTCCCCCCTCCACTTT
CASSLKSQSPLHF
>TRBD1|TRBJ1-1|many|TRBV10-3
TGTGCCATCAGTGAGTCTCCGACAGGGGGGAGGACTGAAGCTTTCTTT
CAISESPTGGRTEAFF
>-|TRBJ2-4|-|TRBV18
TGTGCCAGCTCACCACAAAAGGGTCCGCGAAAAAACATTCAGTACTTC
CASSPQKGPRKNIQYF
>-|TRBJ1-5|-|TRBV28
TGTGCCAGCAGTTTTGGGGCAGGAGGCAATCAGCCCCAGCATTTT
CASSFGAGGNQPQHF
>-|TRBJ2-1|-|TRBV25-1
TGTGCCAGCAGTGACCACGGACGACCCTACAATGAGCAGTTCTTC
CASSDHGRPYNEQFF
>-|TRBJ2-5|-|TRBV13
TGTGCCAGCAGCTCGAGGGGGACCCAAGAGACCCAGTACTTC
CASSSRGTQETQYF
>TRBD2|TRBJ2-3|-|TRBV6-6
TGTGCCAGCACTGGCGGGGGGGCTGTTACGCAGTATTTT
CASTGGGAVTQYF
>-|TRBJ1-4|-|TRBV5-5
TGTGCCAGCAGCTTACAGAGTGGGAATGAAAAACTGTTTTTT
CASSLQSGNEKLFF
>-|TRBJ1-5|many|TRBV19
TGTGCCAGTAGTATCACAGGGAGCAATCAGCCCCAGCATTTT
CASSITGSNQPQHF
>-|TRBJ1-1|many|TRBV18
TGTGCCAGCTCACCGTCGAGGGTCTTGAGCACTGAAGCTTTCTTT
CASSPSRVLSTEAFF
>TRBD1|TRBJ2-3|once|TRBV24-1
TGTGCCACCAGTGATTTGCGGGACAGGGCACCAGATACGCAGTATTTT
CATSDLRDRAPDTQYF
>-|TRBJ2-3|few|TRBV5-1
TGCGCCAGCAGCTTGAGGTCAGGGGATACGCAGTATTTT
CASSLRSGDTQYF
>-|TRBJ1-1|-|TRBV18
TGTGCCAGCTCTTCGGGAAGACCTATGAACACTGAAGCTTTCTTT
CASSSGRPMNTEAFF
>TRBD1|TRBJ2-3|-|TRBV5-1
TGCGCCAGCGGGACAGGGCTTTCTCCAGATACGCAGTATTTT
CASGTGLSPDTQYF
>-|TRBJ1-1|few|TRBV12-3/TRBV12-4
TGTGCCAGCAGTTTGGGGGAAGGGAGGCCCACTGAAGCTTTCTTT
CASSLGEGRPTEAFF
>-|TRBJ2-7|-|TRBV21-1
TGTGCCAGCAGCTCCCATCGGGCCGGGCTAGCGGGGGACTACGAGCAGTACTTC
CASSSHRAGLAGDYEQYF
>-|TRBJ1-2|-|TRBV5-1
TGCGCCAGCAGCTTGGGGACGGAGTTGACTAACTATGGCTACACCTTC
CASSLGTELTNYGYTF
>-|TRBJ1-5|few|TRBV4-2
TGTGCCAGCAGCCTCCGCCAGGAGCCCCAGCATTTT
CASSLRQEPQHF
>-|TRBJ1-1|-|TRBV18
TGTGCCAGCTCCGGGGGGATGAGACACACTGAAGCTTTCTTT
CASSGGMRHTEAFF
>-|TRBJ1-6|few|TRBV29-1
TGCAGCGTTGAAGGACCCAGCTCCTATAATTCACCCCTCCACTTT
CSVEGPSSYNSPLHF
>-|TRBJ2-2|-|TRBV15
TGTGCCACCAGCAGAGATCTGCCGGGTGGGGAGCTGTTTTTT
CATSRDLPGGELFF
>-|TRBJ1-5|-|TRBV6-5
TGTGCCAGCAGTTACGGACCAGGGGCCGGGCAGCCCCAGCATTTT
CASSYGPGAGQPQHF
>-|TRBJ2-7|-|TRBV28
TGTGCCAGCAGTTTAGGAGAGGAGCAGTACTTC
CASSLGEEQYF
>TRBD1|TRBJ1-2|-|TRBV4-1
TGCGCCAGCAGCCAAGAACTTGGCAGGGGGTACTATGGCTACACCTTC
CASSQELGRGYYGYTF
>-|TRBJ1-5|-|TRBV7-3
TGTGCCAGCAGCACAGGGCCCAATCAGCCCCAGCATTTT
CASSTGPNQPQHF
>-|TRBJ2-3|-|TRBV18
TGTGCCAGCTCACGCGGACAGAGGGGCACAGATACGCAGTATTTT
CASSRGQRGTDTQYF
>-|TRBJ1-1|few|TRBV9
TGTGCCAGCAGCGAAGGGGTGAAGATGAACACTGAAGCTTTCTTT
CASSEGVKMNTEAFF
>-|TRBJ2-1|-|TRBV6-5
TGTGCCAGCAGTTACGGACCCAGGGGCTATGAGCAGTTCTTC
CASSYGPRGYEQFF
>TRBD1|TRBJ1-4|few|TRBV12-3/TRBV12-4
TGTGCCAGCCCCCAAACTCAGGGACAGGGAGCGGGTAATGAAAAACTGTTTTTT
CASPQTQGQGAGNEKLFF
>TRBD1|TRBJ1-5|few|TRBV5-1
TGTGCCAGCAGTCCCGGGACAGGGTATCAGCCCCAGCATTTT
CASSPGTGYQPQHF
>TRBD1|TRBJ1-5|-|TRBV4-2
TGTGCCAGCAGCCCTCGCAGGACAGGGCTTAGCAATCAGCCCCAGCATTTT
CASSPRRTGLSNQPQHF
>-|TRBJ2-1|-|TRBV29-1
TGCAGCTGTTTGTGGGGCTTAGGTGAGCAGTTCTTC
CSCLWGLGEQFF
>-|TRBJ2-1|-|TRBV10-3
TGTGCCATCAGTGAGTCGATAGGACAGCAGTTCTTC
CAISESIGQQFF
>-|TRBJ1-6|few|TRBV6-5
TGTGCCAGCAGTTACCGGGGATCCCCCCTCCACTTT
CASSYRGSPLHF
>TRBD1|TRBJ2-7|-|TRBV4-2
TGTGCCAGCAGCCTGACAGGGAGCAACGAGCAGTACTTC
CASSLTGSNEQYF
>-|TRBJ2-5|-|TRBV5-6
TGTGCCAGCAGCTTCCAGGGGTCGGCGACCCAGTACTTC
CASSFQGSATQYF
>TRBD2|TRBJ2-5|-|TRBV5-1
TGCGCCAGCGTACCAGTAGCGGGGGTCCAAGAGACCCAGTACTTC
CASVPVAGVQETQYF
>-|TRBJ1-5|-|TRBV28
TGTGCCACCACGCCCCGGGACACCCTGAGCAATCAGCCCCAGCATTTT
CATTPRDTLSNQPQHF
>-|TRBJ1-4|-|TRBV6-5
TGTGCCAGCACCCCGGGGTCAGGGAGGGGAAAACTGTTTTTT
CASTPGSGRGKLFF
>-|TRBJ2-3|-|TRBV5-1
TGCGCCAGCAGCTTGTACCGCACAGATACGCAGTATTTT
CASSLYRTDTQYF